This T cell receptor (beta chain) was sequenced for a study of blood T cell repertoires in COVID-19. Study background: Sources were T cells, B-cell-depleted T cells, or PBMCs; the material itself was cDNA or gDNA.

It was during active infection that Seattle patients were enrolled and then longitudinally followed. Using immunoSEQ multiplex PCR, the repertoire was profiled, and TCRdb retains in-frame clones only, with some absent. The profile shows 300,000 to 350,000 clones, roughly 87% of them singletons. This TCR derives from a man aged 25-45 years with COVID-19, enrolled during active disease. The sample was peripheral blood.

The CDR3 spells CASSSRQANYNEQFF. The CDR3 nucleotides read TGTGCCAGCAGCTCTCGACAGGCAAACTACAATGAGCAGTTCTTC. The chain carries TRBV5-4 and TRBJ2-1, with D maybe TRBD1 (6 bases). Germline V gene sequence: CDR1 SGHNT, CDR2 YYREEE (reference sequence). The CDR3 has 15 amino acids. V dropped 3 bases and J dropped 3 bases, with 13 bases sitting between them.